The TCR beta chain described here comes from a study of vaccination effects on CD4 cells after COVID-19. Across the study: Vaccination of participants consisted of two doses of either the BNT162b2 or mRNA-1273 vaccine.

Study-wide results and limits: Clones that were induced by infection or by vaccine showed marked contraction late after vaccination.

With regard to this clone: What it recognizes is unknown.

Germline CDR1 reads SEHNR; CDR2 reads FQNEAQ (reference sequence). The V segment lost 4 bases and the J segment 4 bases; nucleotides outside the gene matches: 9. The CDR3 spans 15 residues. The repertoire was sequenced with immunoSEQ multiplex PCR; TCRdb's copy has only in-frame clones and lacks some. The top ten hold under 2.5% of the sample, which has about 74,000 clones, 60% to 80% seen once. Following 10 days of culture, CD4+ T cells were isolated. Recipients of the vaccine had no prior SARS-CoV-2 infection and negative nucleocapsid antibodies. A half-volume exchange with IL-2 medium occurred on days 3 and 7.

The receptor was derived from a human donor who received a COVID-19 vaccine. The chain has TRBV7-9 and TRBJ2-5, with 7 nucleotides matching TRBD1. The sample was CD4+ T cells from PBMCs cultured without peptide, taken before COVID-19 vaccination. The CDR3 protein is CASSSYTPGGETQYF. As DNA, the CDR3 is TGTGCCAGCAGCTCCTACACCCCAGGGGGAGAGACCCAGTACTTC.